What follows describes a single T cell receptor (beta chain). The table lists this clonotype with many counts. Its specific antigen is unknown. Per-nucleotide qualities are absent, and no much larger clonotype sits a single base away. TCR beta CDR3 regions were amplified from RNA transcripts. The TCR CDR3 was subjected to a first round of RT-PCR using the HTBI primer set and the Qiagen OneStep RT-PCR kit. Libraries were constructed in a second round of multiplex PCR, after which size selection and purification were carried out. Paired-end sequencing of the libraries was performed with 100 bp reads on an Illumina HiSeq2000. Per the original workflow: SOAPnuke was used to process the raw data, removing reads that contained adapters or uncalled bases, had a mean Phred below 15, or lacked an exact match to the constant primer or identifier. High-quality paired reads were merged with COPE v1.2.5, and unique nucleotide sequences were defined as clonotypes. MiTCR v1.1 was used to align the clonotypes against IMGT TRBV, TRBD and TRBJ reference segments. Only V-J combinations with frequency above 0.0001, covering roughly 99% of repertoires, were analysed. A TCS score was defined as the ratio between F50 (clonal expansion) and ExV (chaos), using BLOSUM62-based TCRdist between CDR3 peptides within each V-J. Welch's t-statistics and random forest reduced approximately 520 V-J features to some 14, which were used in a naive Bayes classifier (R e1071). Using fastp trimming at Q25 and MiXCR clonotype assembly, TCRdb reanalyzed the public sequencing data and kept in-frame beta chains. Rows with one shared CDR3 protein collapse into an entry with the most common genes and DNA. TCRdb's processing, not the authors', yielded these V and J calls. The sample table contains 270,000 or so distinct CDR3 sequences; only one count was recorded for 25% to 30% of them. The ten largest clones take up 20% to 30% of the sample.

The data stem from a study of T cells in Graves' hyperthyroidism and ophthalmopathy (dated by TCRdb to the late 2010s). About the investigation overall: Peripheral blood samples were taken at the time of initial diagnosis, prior to any treatment. To identify distinguishing TCR V-J signatures, a discovery cohort of 100 or so patients was used, comprising 40 to 45 with Graves' ophthalmopathy and around 60 with stable Graves' hyperthyroidism. Prospective prediction of ophthalmopathy was tested in an independent validation cohort of fewer than 20 hyperthyroidism patients and 17 patients who later progressed to ophthalmopathy. The approximately 90 discovery patients were randomly split 7:3 into training and test sets. In roughly six Graves' hyperthyroidism patients, the study also compared T-cell repertoires from thyroid tissue with T-cell repertoires from blood. After blood sampling, hyperthyroidism patients were treated with methimazole at a starting dose of 30 mg daily, and ophthalmopathy patients were treated with high-dose intravenous methylprednisolone. TCR Vbeta CDR3 sequencing of roughly 140 peripheral blood samples (approximately 44 ophthalmopathy, roughly 74 hyperthyroidism and approximately 17 progressor patients) is reported in the paper. The full study reports these points: A model built on a 13 V-J signature distinguished ophthalmopathy from stable hyperthyroidism, reaching about 88% sensitivity and approximately 83% specificity in cross-validation and 80%/75% in testing. In validation, the model predicted progression to ophthalmopathy a median of around 6.5 months before onset, with around 70% sensitivity and 72.22% specificity. Blood samples also contained most of the expanded thyroid clonotypes (frequency above 0.001), which suggests that blood repertoires may reflect thyroid immune responses. Sample size was not statistically predetermined, and blinding of investigators to group allocation was not performed.

From its cysteine to its phenylalanine, the CDR3 spans 14 amino acids. Only CDR3 DNA is held: 42 bases, read in frame from base 1. Cut back by 6 bases and 5 bases, the V and J ends lie 16 bases apart. According to the germline V gene, CDR1 reads MNHEY and CDR2 reads SVGEGT. Hyperthyroidism patients were aged 18 to 65 years and newly diagnosed, with disease duration of less than 2 months. Exclusion was applied to patients with uncontrolled infections, other autoimmune diseases, pregnancy or lactation. Diagnoses were based on clinical symptoms, serum thyroxine and TRAb, thyroid ultrasound and orbital computed tomography. Blood from progressor patients was collected at the time of first diagnosis with hyperthyroidism, before any ophthalmopathy symptoms had appeared. PBMCs were separated from about 10 ml of fresh peripheral blood using Ficoll-Paque density gradient centrifugation. Progressor patients were first diagnosed with Graves' hyperthyroidism and then developed ophthalmopathy during follow-up. Total RNA was extracted with Trizol reagent, and quality was checked on an Agilent 2100 Bioanalyzer.

The sequence was collected from a middle-aged man with Graves' hyperthyroidism that later progressed to Graves' ophthalmopathy. The chain couples TRBV6-2 or TRBV6-3 to TRBJ1-2, with the identity of the D gene unclear. The sequenced sample consisted of blood. CDR3 sequence: CASSDDIGVYGYTF. The DNA sequence is TGTGCCAGCAGCGACGACATCGGGGTGTATGGCTACACCTTC.